This T cell receptor (beta chain) was obtained from a study of T-cell reconstitution after alpha-beta-depleted transplantation in children. In this sample, this clonotype turned up many times. Preparing the TCRbeta library involved the use of unique molecular identifiers. TCRdb re-called the PCR reads through MiXCR, storing one row per CDR3 protein. Here the sample spans hundreds of thousands of distinct CDR3 sequences, roughly a tenth being singletons. CDR1 and CDR2 (germline): SGHRS, YFSETQ. The CDR3 runs to 13 residues. V lost 0 bases and J lost 6, with 8 bases in between. The source was PBMCs from the stem cell graft donor, collected from the stem cell graft. The receptor was derived from a human donor who donated a stem cell graft to a child with acute lymphoblastic leukemia. The chain joins TRBV5-1 to TRBJ2-3; D gene ambiguous. The CDR3 protein is CASSLAPPDTQYF. The CDR3 DNA is TGCGCCAGCAGCTTGGCTCCCCCCGATACGCAGTATTTT.